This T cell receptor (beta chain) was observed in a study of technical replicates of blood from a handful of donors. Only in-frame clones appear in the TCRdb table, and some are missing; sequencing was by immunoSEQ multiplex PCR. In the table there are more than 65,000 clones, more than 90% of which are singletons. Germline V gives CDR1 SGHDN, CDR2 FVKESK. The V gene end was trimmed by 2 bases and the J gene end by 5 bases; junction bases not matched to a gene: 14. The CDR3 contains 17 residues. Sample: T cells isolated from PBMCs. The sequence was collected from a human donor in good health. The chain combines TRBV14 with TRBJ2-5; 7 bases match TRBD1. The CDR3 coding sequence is TGTGCCAGCAGCCAATTCAAGGGGACAGACCTTTCGGAGACCCAGTACTTC. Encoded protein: CASSQFKGTDLSETQYF. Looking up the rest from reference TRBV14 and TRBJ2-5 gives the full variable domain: EAGVTQFPSHSVIEKGQTVTLRCDPISGHDNLYWYRRVMGKEIKFLLHFVKESKQDESGMPNNRFLAERTGGTYSTLKVQPAELEDSGVYFCASSQFKGTDLSETQYFGPGTRLLVL.